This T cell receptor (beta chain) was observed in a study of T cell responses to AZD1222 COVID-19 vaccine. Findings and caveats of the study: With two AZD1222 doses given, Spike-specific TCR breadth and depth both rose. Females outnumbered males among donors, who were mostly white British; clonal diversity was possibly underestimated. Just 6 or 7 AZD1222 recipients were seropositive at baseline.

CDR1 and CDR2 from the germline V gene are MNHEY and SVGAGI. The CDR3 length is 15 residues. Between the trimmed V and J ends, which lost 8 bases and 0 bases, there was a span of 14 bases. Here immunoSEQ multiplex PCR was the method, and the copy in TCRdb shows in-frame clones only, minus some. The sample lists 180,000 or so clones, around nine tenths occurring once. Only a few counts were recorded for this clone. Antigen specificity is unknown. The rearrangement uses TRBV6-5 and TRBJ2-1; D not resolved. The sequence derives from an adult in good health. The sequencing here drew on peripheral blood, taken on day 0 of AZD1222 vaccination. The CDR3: CASQLLKSSYNEQFF. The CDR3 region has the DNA TGTGCCAGCCAGCTCCTGAAAAGCTCCTACAATGAGCAGTTCTTC.